What follows are 17 T cell receptor beta chains derived from one specimen sequenced in a study of T cell clones after liver transplantation. Profiled with immunoSEQ multiplex PCR; TCRdb holds only in-frame clones, not every one. This sample has just over 80,000 clones, with over 80% found just once. The starting material was CD4+ T cells from blood, obtained 45 to 46 months after liver transplant. Every receptor here comes from a human patient who received a liver transplant. Some T cells may be supplied by the graft donor.

This clone was recorded only once. The chain employs TRBV5-1 and TRBJ2-1; perhaps TRBD2 as D (6 bases). V shed 4 bases and J shed 5 bases, with 10 bases lying between them. Germline V gene data show CDR1 as SGHRS and CDR2 as YFSETQ. The CDR3 totals 13 residues. This CDR3 reads CASSPGGDNEQFF. As DNA, the CDR3 is TGCGCCAGCAGCCCCGGGGGAGACAATGAGCAGTTCTTC. Drawing the rest from reference TRBV5-1 and TRBJ2-1, the complete variable domain is KAGVTQTPRYLIKTRGQQVTLSCSPISGHRSVSWYQQTPGQGLQFLFEYFSETQRNKGNFPGRFSGRQFSNSRSEMNVSTLELGDSALYLCASSPGGDNEQFFGPGTRLTVL.

The genes are TRBV5-1 and TRBJ2-3; 10 bases are a match to TRBD2. This CDR3 is 16 amino acids long. V was clipped by 0 bases and J by 0 bases; unmatched bases: 1. Germline-derived CDR1 and CDR2 are SGHRS and YFSETQ. CDR3 coding DNA: TGCGCCAGCAGCTTGGAACTAGCGGGGAGCACAGATACGCAGTATTTT. This translates into CASSLELAGSTDTQYF.

The V and J genes are TRBV2 and TRBJ2-5; tentative D call: TRBD2 (5 bases). The CDR3 is made up of 16 amino acids. Germline lookup yields CDR1 SNHLY and CDR2 FYNNEI. The V gene lost 2 bases and the J gene lost 5 bases, with 18 bases spanning the gap. The CDR3 DNA follows: TGTGCCAGCAGTGAAACGATAGTGGGAAGGAGGGAGACCCAGTACTTC. Translation: CASSETIVGRRETQYF.

The J gene is TRBJ2-3, the V gene TRBV5-1; 7 nucleotides align to TRBD1. The CDR3 contains 16 residues. Germline CDR1 SGHRS, CDR2 YFSETQ. Germline trimming cut 1 base from V and 6 bases from J; bases unmatched to any gene: 11. This chain's CDR3 is CASSLRADPRGDTQYF. In DNA form, the CDR3 reads TGCGCCAGCAGCTTGAGGGCAGACCCCAGGGGGGATACGCAGTATTTT.

The chain recombines TRBV4-3 with TRBJ2-3; 14 nucleotides line up with TRBD2. CDR3 length: 18 residues. Losses at the gene ends were 1 base for V and 5 bases for J; bases not matched to a gene: 8. The germline CDR1 and CDR2 sequences are LGHNA and YSLEER. CDR3 sequence reads: CASSQAGTSGSRRDTQYF. The CDR3 region has the DNA TGCGCCAGCAGCCAAGCAGGGACTAGCGGGAGTAGGAGAGATACGCAGTATTTT.

The rearrangement links TRBV5-1 to TRBJ1-1; 9 nucleotides match TRBD1. The CDR3 is 17 amino acids. Trimming at V came to 0 bases and at J to 2 bases, leaving 8 bases not matched to a gene. Per germline, CDR1 SGHRS and CDR2 YFSETQ. DNA of the CDR3: TGCGCCAGCAGCTTGGCACAGGGGGCAGGTCGCAACACTGAAGCTTTCTTT. Translating gives CASSLAQGAGRNTEAFF.

This sequence joins TRBV5-1 and TRBJ2-5, with 10 bases lining up with TRBD2. There are 16 residues in the CDR3. CDR1 and CDR2 (germline): SGHRS, YFSETQ. V lost 3 bases, J lost 5 bases, and 10 bases stayed unmatched. The DNA of the CDR3 is TGCGCCAGCAGCTCGGGACTAGCGAGAGGCGGCGAGACCCAGTACTTC. Translation: CASSSGLARGGETQYF. The variable domain in full, with the rest retrieved from reference TRBV5-1 and TRBJ2-5, is KAGVTQTPRYLIKTRGQQVTLSCSPISGHRSVSWYQQTPGQGLQFLFEYFSETQRNKGNFPGRFSGRQFSNSRSEMNVSTLELGDSALYLCASSSGLARGGETQYFGPGTRLLVL.

The chain employs TRBV2 and TRBJ2-1; 7 positions match TRBD2. The CDR3 has 15 amino acids. Germline lookup yields CDR1 SNHLY and CDR2 FYNNEI. Trimming at V came to 6 bases and at J to 6 bases, leaving 11 bases not matched to a gene. CDR3 in amino acids: CASRGQAGPSNEQFF. Here the CDR3 DNA reads TGTGCCAGCAGAGGCCAAGCGGGACCCTCCAATGAGCAGTTCTTC.

The chain combines TRBV11-2 with TRBJ2-3; 8 nucleotides line up with TRBD2. From germline, CDR1 is SGHAT and CDR2 FQNNGV. The CDR3 loop spans 17 amino acids. V lost 2 bases to trimming and J lost 3 bases; unmatched junction nucleotides: 10. CDR3 loop: CASSLILAARRTDTQYF. The DNA for the CDR3 is TGTGCCAGCAGCTTAATACTAGCGGCCCGACGGACAGATACGCAGTATTTT.

This rearrangement joins TRBV29-1 to TRBJ2-7; 10 bases align to TRBD1. The CDR3 extends over 15 amino acids. The V gene end was trimmed by 6 bases and the J gene end by 5 bases; junction bases not matched to a gene: 13. From germline, CDR1 is SQVTM and CDR2 ANQGSEA. The CDR3 sequence: CSVRSGQGRFDEQYF. The DNA of the CDR3 is TGCAGCGTACGCTCGGGACAGGGGCGGTTCGACGAGCAGTACTTC.

The rearrangement uses TRBV19 and TRBJ2-1; D uncertain. This CDR3 spans 14 amino acids. V was cut by 4 bases and J by 13 bases, with 20 bases left in between. Germline CDR1 and CDR2: LNHDA and SQIVND (reference sequence). DNA for the CDR3: TGTGCCAGTAGTACGATCGTGGGCAGCCTGGAACAGTTCTTC. It codes for CASSTIVGSLEQFF.

The chain carries TRBV5-1 and TRBJ1-4; 8 nucleotides agree with TRBD1. The CDR3 contains 14 residues. The V gene end was trimmed by 4 bases and the J gene end by 5 bases; junction bases not matched to a gene: 4. Germline CDR1 SGHRS, CDR2 YFSETQ. The CDR3 spells CASSPRTGNEKLFF. CDR3 DNA: TGCGCCAGCAGCCCCAGGACAGGGAATGAAAAACTGTTTTTT.

The chain joins TRBV6-1 to TRBJ1-5; D is ambiguous. Trimming removed 2 bases from V and 3 bases from J, with 5 bases in between. The CDR3 length is 13 residues. Germline values: CDR1 MNHNS, CDR2 SASEGT. The CDR3 is CASSEQYNQPQHF. In DNA form, the CDR3 reads TGTGCCAGCAGTGAACAGTACAATCAGCCCCAGCATTTT.

The chain couples TRBV5-6 to TRBJ1-1, with a tentative D call TRBD1 (5 bases). V lost 1 base, J lost 5 bases, and 9 bases lay in between. CDR1 is SGHDT, CDR2 YYEEEE, per germline. The CDR3 runs 13 residues. The CDR3 DNA reads as TGTGCCAGCAGCTTGATGCAGGGTACTGAAGCTTTCTTT. This gives the protein CASSLMQGTEAFF.

The chain couples TRBV7-3 to TRBJ2-3; a weak D match, TRBD1 (7 bases). V was shortened by 6 bases and J by 5 bases, with 15 bases between the two germline ends. The CDR3 extends over 14 amino acids. Germline V CDR1 and CDR2: SGHTA, FQGTGA. As DNA, the CDR3 is TGTGCCAGCAGTCCGCCAGGGGGGAGAGATACGCAGTATTTT. Its protein product is CASSPPGGRDTQYF.

This clone has only a few counts. The J gene is TRBJ2-1, the V gene TRBV9, with no clear D. The V gene's germline CDR1 is SGDLS and CDR2 YYNGEE. The V and J ends lost 4 bases and 7 bases respectively, with 12 bases between them. This CDR3 contains 13 residues. Here the CDR3 DNA reads TGTGCCAGCAGCTCCGTCCCAGGAAATGAGCAGTTCTTC. Translated: CASSSVPGNEQFF.

This chain uses TRBV5-1 with TRBJ1-3, with a possible D match to TRBD1 (5 bases). The CDR3 consists of 13 residues. Germline loops: CDR1 SGHRS, CDR2 YFSETQ. V was shortened by 3 bases and J by 4 bases, with 8 bases between the two germline ends. The CDR3, as DNA: TGCGCCAGCAGCTATGGGACGGGAAACACCATATATTTT. As protein: CASSYGTGNTIYF.